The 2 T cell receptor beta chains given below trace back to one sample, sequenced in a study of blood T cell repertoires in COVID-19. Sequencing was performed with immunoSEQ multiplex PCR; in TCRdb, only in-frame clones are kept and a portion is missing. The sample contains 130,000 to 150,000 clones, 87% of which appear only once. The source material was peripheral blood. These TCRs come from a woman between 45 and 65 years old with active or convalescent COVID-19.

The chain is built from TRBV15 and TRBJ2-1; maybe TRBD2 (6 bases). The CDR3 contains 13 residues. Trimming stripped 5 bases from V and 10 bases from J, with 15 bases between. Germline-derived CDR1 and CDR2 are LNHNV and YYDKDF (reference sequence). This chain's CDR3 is CATSSIREPEQFF. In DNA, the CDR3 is TGTGCCACCAGCTCTATTCGGGAGCCCGAGCAGTTCTTC.

The CDR3, as DNA: TGTGCCTGGAACGTACAAGGGGCAGAAGACTCCTATGGCTACACCTTC. Translating it yields CAWNVQGAEDSYGYTF. V and J are TRBV30 and TRBJ1-2, with D perhaps matching TRBD1 (5 bases). V was pared by 4 bases and J by 4 bases, with 22 bases between. The CDR3 totals 16 residues. CDR1 is GTSNPN and CDR2 is SVGIG in the germline V gene (reference sequence).